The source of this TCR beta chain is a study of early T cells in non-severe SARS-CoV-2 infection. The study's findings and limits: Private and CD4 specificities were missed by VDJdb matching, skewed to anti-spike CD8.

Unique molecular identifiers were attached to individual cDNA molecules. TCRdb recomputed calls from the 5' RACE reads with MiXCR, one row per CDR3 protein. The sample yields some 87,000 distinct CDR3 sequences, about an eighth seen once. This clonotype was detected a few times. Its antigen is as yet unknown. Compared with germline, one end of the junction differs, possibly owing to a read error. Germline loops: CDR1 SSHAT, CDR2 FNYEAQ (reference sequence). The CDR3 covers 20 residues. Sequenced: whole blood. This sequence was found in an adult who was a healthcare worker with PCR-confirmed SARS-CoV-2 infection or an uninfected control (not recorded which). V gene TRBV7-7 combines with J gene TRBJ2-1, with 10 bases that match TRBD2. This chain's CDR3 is CASSLGPAGGPWSAVNEQFF. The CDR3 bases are TGTGCTAGCAGCTTAGGCCCAGCGGGAGGGCCTTGGAGCGCCGTAAATGAGCAGTTCTTC.